This T cell receptor (beta chain) was obtained from a study of T cells after yellow fever vaccination. Study-level findings and limits: Booster samples showed a return of most primary-vaccination clones (roughly 96% CD4, 80% to 90% CD8). Weaker overall was a secondary response that nonetheless peaked faster, on day 5 versus 15.

Generation of TCR cDNA used 5'RACE template switching (which added a universal primer site and UMIs). TCRdb analysed the 5' RACE reads with MiXCR anew, one entry per CDR3 protein. This table has more than 300,000 distinct CDR3 sequences, about 10% appearing once. V lost 2 bases to trimming and J lost 8 bases, with 12 bases between them. Per the germline V gene, CDR1 is MNHEY and CDR2 is SVGEGT. This CDR3 contains 13 residues. Worth noting for this clonotype: Antigen specificity is unknown.

This chain uses TRBV6-2 or TRBV6-3 with TRBJ2-5; no reliable D call. Sequences were derived from CD4+ T cells sorted from PBMCs, sampled 45 days after the yellow fever booster vaccination. The receptor's source is a man aged 18 to 30 who received the YFV17D yellow fever vaccine. The CDR3 here is CASSYGVVGTQYF. The CDR3 DNA reads TGTGCCAGCAGTTACGGGGTAGTAGGAACCCAGTACTTC.